Following are 7 T cell receptor beta chains from one sample sequenced in a study of cytomegalovirus exposure and HLA in healthy donors. This PCR relied on a set of 60 Vbeta primers and 13 Jbeta primers. Clones were read by immunoSEQ multiplex PCR, and TCRdb kept only the in-frame ones, dropping some. The repertoire holds around 140,000 clones, with 60% to 80% as singletons. The sample was PBMCs. The source is a male donor in good health and CMV-seronegative.

V is TRBV5-1 and J is TRBJ2-3, with 7 nucleotides matching TRBD1. The CDR3 contains 18 residues. Trimming at V came to 0 bases and at J to 2 bases, leaving 12 bases not matched to a gene. Germline lookup yields CDR1 SGHRS and CDR2 YFSETQ. Written as DNA, the CDR3 is TGCGCCAGCAGCTTGGCCCTTGGGACAGCTTTCAACACAGATACGCAGTATTTT. It translates to CASSLALGTAFNTDTQYF. The variable domain in full, completed from reference TRBV5-1 and TRBJ2-3, reads KAGVTQTPRYLIKTRGQQVTLSCSPISGHRSVSWYQQTPGQGLQFLFEYFSETQRNKGNFPGRFSGRQFSNSRSEMNVSTLELGDSALYLCASSLALGTAFNTDTQYFGPGTRLTVL.

This chain uses TRBV27 with TRBJ2-1; 11 bases are shared with TRBD1. The CDR3 totals 16 residues. Germline CDR1 reads MNHEY; CDR2 reads SMNVEV (reference sequence). V lost 2 bases to trimming and J lost 6 bases; unmatched junction nucleotides: 6. In DNA form, the CDR3 reads TGTGCCAGCAGTTTAATCGGGACAGGGGGTTCCAATGAGCAGTTCTTC. The encoded protein is CASSLIGTGGSNEQFF.

This clone has a handful of counts. The chain recombines TRBV4-3 with TRBJ1-4; weak D call: TRBD1 (6 bases). Germline CDR1 is LGHNA and CDR2 is YSLEER. The CDR3 loop spans 15 amino acids. Trimming removed 0 bases at V and 4 bases at J, with 9 bases between. CDR3 loop: CASSQERDNNEKLFF. The DNA for the CDR3 is TGCGCCAGCAGCCAAGAAAGGGACAATAATGAAAAACTGTTTTTT.

This rearrangement joins TRBV5-1 to TRBJ1-1; D is possibly TRBD1 (5 bases). The CDR3 sequence is 14 residues long. Germline V gene lookup returns CDR1 SGHRS and CDR2 YFSETQ. The germline V and J ends were trimmed by 2 bases and 7 bases, with 15 bases remaining between them. CDR3 protein: CASSFYRQGDEAFF. In DNA form, the CDR3 reads TGCGCCAGCAGCTTCTACCGACAAGGGGATGAAGCTTTCTTT.

J is TRBJ1-5 and V is TRBV7-8; D is possibly TRBD1 (6 bases). The CDR3 loop spans 15 amino acids. V was cut by 5 bases and J by 7 bases, with 18 bases left in between. In germline, CDR1 is SGHVS, CDR2 FQNEAQ. The CDR3 protein is CASSATGQTHQPQHF. For the CDR3, the DNA is TGTGCCAGCAGCGCCACTGGACAGACACACCAGCCCCAGCATTTT.

V and J are TRBV7-2 and TRBJ2-2; 7 bases fit TRBD1. The V and J ends lost 3 bases and 2 bases, in that order; junction bases with no gene match: 6. CDR1 and CDR2 (germline): SGHTA, FQGNSA. This CDR3 is 16 amino acids long. The chain's CDR3 is CASSFDRARNTGELFF. CDR3 DNA sequence: TGTGCCAGCAGCTTCGACAGGGCTCGTAACACCGGGGAGCTGTTTTTT. Full variable domain (outside the CDR3, taken from reference TRBV7-2 and TRBJ2-2): GAGVSQSPSNKVTEKGKDVELRCDPISGHTALYWYRQSLGQGLEFLIYFQGNSAPDKSGLPSDRFSAERTGGSVSTLTIQRTQQEDSAVYLCASSFDRARNTGELFFGEGSRLTVL.

V usage is TRBV18 and J usage is TRBJ1-4; 7 bases match TRBD1. CDR1 is KGHSH, CDR2 LQKENI, per germline. The CDR3 is 16 residues long. The trim removed 3 bases at V and 0 bases at J, leaving 4 bases unmatched. The CDR3 region is CASSPSRGSTNEKLFF. In DNA form, the CDR3 reads TGTGCCAGCTCACCCTCCAGGGGGTCAACTAATGAAAAACTGTTTTTT. Full variable domain (rest looked up from reference TRBV18 and TRBJ1-4): NAGVMQNPRHLVRRRGQEARLRCSPMKGHSHVYWYRQLPEEGLKFMVYLQKENIIDESGMPKERFSAEFPKEGPSILRIQQVVRGDSAAYFCASSPSRGSTNEKLFFGSGTQLSVL.